This TCR beta chain emerged from a study of blood T cell repertoires in COVID-19. Study details: The United States, Italy and Spain provided the acute and convalescent COVID-19 samples.

Germline V gives CDR1 SGHKS, CDR2 YYEKEE (reference sequence). CDR3 length: 18 amino acids. J gave up 4 bases and V 0 bases, and 10 bases lay outside the gene matches. Methods used by the authors: Reference gene primer amplification in the assay estimated nucleated cell counts. Libraries were prepared by immunoSEQ multiplex PCR; TCRdb keeps only in-frame clonotypes and omits some of them. D and trimming were read from the DNA, whereas the V and J calls and clone size are those reported in that table. Of about 250,000 clones listed, 86% are singletons. The sequenced material came from peripheral blood. This chain uses TRBV5-5 with TRBJ2-3, with 11 bases matching TRBD2. This TCR derives from a woman aged 80 or older with COVID-19, enrolled during active disease. The CDR3 coding sequence is TGTGCCAGCAGCTTGGGTAGCGGGGGGGCTTTCAAGGCAGATACGCAGTATTTT. Protein: CASSLGSGGAFKADTQYF.